A single sample is the source of the 32 T cell receptor beta chains below, sequenced in a study of T cell changes during pregnancy in multiple sclerosis. Sequencing used immunoSEQ multiplex PCR; TCRdb keeps in-frame clones, though not all of them. In the table there are roughly 46,000 clones, 85% to 95% of which are singletons. The sample consisted of CD8+ T cells from peripheral blood mononuclear cells, taken after pregnancy. Receptors originate from a female donor with multiple sclerosis, enrolled in a pregnancy study.

J is TRBJ1-4 and V is TRBV7-8; D gene ambiguous. The CDR3 is made up of 14 amino acids. V lost 5 bases and J 8 bases, leaving 15 bases between the germline ends. The germline V gene encodes CDR1 SGHVS and CDR2 FQNEAQ. The CDR3 sequence is CASSPPDQWEKLFF. The DNA of the CDR3 is TGTGCCAGCAGCCCCCCCGATCAGTGGGAAAAACTGTTTTTT. Combining the CDR3 with reference TRBV7-8 and TRBJ1-4 gives the whole variable domain GAGVSQSPRYKVAKRGQDVALRCDPISGHVSLFWYQQALGQGPEFLTYFQNEAQLDKSGLPSDRFFAERPEGSVSTLKIQRTQQEDSAVYLCASSPPDQWEKLFFGSGTQLSVL.

The V and J genes are TRBV11-1 and TRBJ2-7, with TRBD1 matching over 8 bases. This CDR3 contains 14 residues. The V gene's germline CDR1 is SGHAT and CDR2 FQDESV (reference sequence). Trimming took 4 bases from V and 6 from J; bases not matched to a gene: 8. CDR3 sequence (DNA): TGTGCCAGCAGCTCCCCTGGACAGGGATCCGAGCAGTACTTC. Protein: CASSSPGQGSEQYF.

The chain is built from TRBV28 and TRBJ2-2; possible D gene TRBD1, 6 bases. Germline V gene sequence: CDR1 MDHEN, CDR2 SYDVKM. The V end lost 7 bases, the J end lost 8 bases, and 23 bases lay between the germline ends. The CDR3 consists of 16 residues. The CDR3 nucleotides read TGTGCCAGCACTTACGACAGGAGCACTTACCCAGGGGAGCTGTTTTTT. Protein product: CASTYDRSTYPGELFF.

The chain joins TRBV27 to TRBJ2-7, with TRBD1 matching over 7 bases. Germline CDR1 MNHEY, CDR2 SMNVEV (reference sequence). CDR3 length: 14 residues. The junction had 9 bases not matched to a gene; V was cut back by 6 bases and J by 4 bases. In nucleotides, the CDR3 is TGTGCCAGCAGCGGCGGACAGGTGCAGTACGAGCAGTACTTC. As protein: CASSGGQVQYEQYF.

The V and J genes are TRBV9 and TRBJ2-1; D might be TRBD2 (6 bases). CDR3 length: 13 amino acids. The V gene lost 4 bases and the J gene lost 8 bases, with 13 bases spanning the gap. Germline V lookup: CDR1 SGDLS, CDR2 YYNGEE. The CDR3 sequence is CASSSAGWDEQFF. In DNA form, the CDR3 reads TGTGCCAGCAGCTCGGCGGGGTGGGATGAGCAGTTCTTC.

V gene TRBV6-5 combines with J gene TRBJ2-1; 14 bases are shared with TRBD2. From germline, CDR1 is MNHEY and CDR2 SVGAGI. The length of the CDR3 is 15 residues. V dropped 5 bases and J dropped 9; count of bases not matched to a gene: 6. As DNA, the CDR3 is TGTGCCAGCAGTCCGGGACTAGCGGGAGACCGTGAGCAGTTCTTC. Its translation is CASSPGLAGDREQFF.

CDR3 sequence reads: CASSVGGLAGMEAQYF. The CDR3, as DNA: TGTGCCAGCAGCGTAGGGGGGCTAGCGGGGATGGAGGCCCAGTACTTC. The chain joins TRBV9 to TRBJ2-5, with 9 bases aligning to TRBD2. CDR1 SGDLS and CDR2 YYNGEE come from the germline V gene. The CDR3 spans 16 residues. Unmatched junction bases numbered 12, after V lost 0 bases and J lost 9 bases.

This rearrangement joins TRBV7-9 to TRBJ2-5, with TRBD2 identical over 8 bases. CDR3 length: 13 amino acids. CDR1 and CDR2 from the germline V gene are SEHNR and FQNEAQ (reference sequence). The V and J ends lost 5 bases and 4 bases, in that order; junction bases with no gene match: 3. The CDR3 reads CASSPGLGETQYF. The CDR3 DNA reads TGTGCCAGCAGCCCGGGACTAGGAGAGACCCAGTACTTC.

CDR3 region: CASSPTSPGELFF. CDR3 sequence (DNA): TGTGCCAGCAGTCCCACTAGTCCCGGGGAGCTGTTTTTT. The chain uses TRBV28 and TRBJ2-2; D might be TRBD2 (5 bases). The CDR3 extends over 13 amino acids. V was clipped by 5 bases and J by 6 bases, with 10 bases between them. Germline V lookup: CDR1 MDHEN, CDR2 SYDVKM.

The chain joins TRBV11-3 to TRBJ2-2; the match to TRBD2 covers 9 bases. The length of the CDR3 is 16 residues. The J segment lost 4 bases and the V segment lost 5 bases, leaving 8 bases of the junction unmatched. Germline CDR1 is SGHNT and CDR2 is YENEEA. Written as DNA, the CDR3 is TGTGCCAGCAGCCCGGGGCTAGCGGGAACCACCGGGGAGCTGTTTTTT. The encoded protein is CASSPGLAGTTGELFF. The full variable domain, in which reference TRBV11-3 and TRBJ2-2 provide the parts outside the CDR3, is EAGVVQSPRYKIIEKKQPVAFWCNPISGHNTLYWYLQNLGQGPELLIRYENEEAVDDSQLPKDRFSAERLKGVDSTLKIQPAELGDSAVYLCASSPGLAGTTGELFFGEGSRLTVL.

The chain employs TRBV7-9 and TRBJ2-7; 7 nucleotides align to TRBD1. The CDR3 has 15 amino acids. The V segment lost 5 bases and the J segment 5 bases; nucleotides outside the gene matches: 12. Germline values: CDR1 SEHNR, CDR2 FQNEAQ (reference sequence). CDR3 nucleotides: TGTGCCAGCAGCAAACAGGGGTTGGGAGTCCACGAGCAGTACTTC. Translating it yields CASSKQGLGVHEQYF.

The chain uses TRBV7-9 and TRBJ1-6, with 7 nucleotides matching TRBD1. Germline V gene data show CDR1 as SEHNR and CDR2 as FQNEAQ (reference sequence). J gave up 8 bases and V 3 bases, and 7 bases lay outside the gene matches. This CDR3 has 15 residues. CDR3 in DNA: TGTGCCAGCAGCTTTTTGGACAGGAGCGATTCACCCCTCCACTTT. Translating it yields CASSFLDRSDSPLHF.

The gene calls are TRBV4-1 and TRBJ1-2; D call uncertain. In germline, CDR1 is MGHRA, CDR2 YSYEKL. There are 14 residues in the CDR3. V lost 3 bases to trimming and J lost 4 bases, with 12 bases between them. The CDR3 nucleotides are TGCGCCAGCAGCCAGATGGGTACAGTCTATGGCTACACCTTC. This encodes CASSQMGTVYGYTF.

The rearrangement links TRBV19 to TRBJ2-1, with D tentatively TRBD2 (6 bases). Germline values: CDR1 LNHDA, CDR2 SQIVND (reference sequence). Trimming stripped 3 bases from V and 6 bases from J, with 15 bases between. This CDR3 comprises 15 residues. The DNA of the CDR3 is TGTGCCAGTAGTATCGGCGGGGCCGGATTCAATGAGCAGTTCTTC. It specifies CASSIGGAGFNEQFF.

The rearrangement joins TRBV29-1 to TRBJ2-7; D possibly corresponds to TRBD2 (5 bases). Trimming pared 3 bases from V and 8 bases from J, leaving 8 bases between. This CDR3 region has 10 residues. Germline V gene sequence: CDR1 SQVTM, CDR2 ANQGSEA. This CDR3 is CSVDEGKQYF. CDR3 nucleotide sequence: TGCAGCGTTGACGAGGGAAAGCAGTACTTC.

V usage is TRBV7-9 and J usage is TRBJ2-3; a possible D gene is TRBD2 (6 bases). The CDR3 runs to 15 residues. V was clipped by 5 bases and J by 8 bases, with 20 bases between them. Germline assignment: CDR1 SEHNR and CDR2 FQNEAQ (reference sequence). CDR3 nucleotides: TGTGCCAGCAGCGGCCGGGACTCGACACCTCCTACGCAGTATTTT. It translates to CASSGRDSTPPTQYF.

DNA for the CDR3: TGTGCCAGCAGCCAAACCCGGGACAGAGTCTACGAGCAGTACTTC. This codes for CASSQTRDRVYEQYF. V and J are TRBV7-2 and TRBJ2-7, with TRBD1 matching 7 bases. The germline gives CDR1 SGHTA, CDR2 FQGNSA. V lost 5 bases and J lost 3; bases outside the gene matches: 10. The CDR3 is 15 amino acids.

The chain has TRBV5-1 and TRBJ2-1; 9 positions agree with TRBD2. Trimming cost V 0 bases and J 4 bases; bases outside gene matches: 2. Germline V gene lookup returns CDR1 SGHRS and CDR2 YFSETQ. There are 15 residues in the CDR3. The CDR3 protein is CASSLVTSGYNEQFF. The DNA for the CDR3 is TGCGCCAGCAGCTTGGTAACTAGCGGGTACAATGAGCAGTTCTTC.

The V call is TRBV7-9, the J call TRBJ2-1, with TRBD1 matching 11 bases. Per the germline V gene, CDR1 is SEHNR and CDR2 is FQNEAQ (reference sequence). The ends lost 6 bases at V and 8 bases at J; junction bases unmatched: 12. The CDR3 has 16 amino acids. The CDR3 region is CASSSTGTGGLDEQFF. As DNA, the CDR3 is TGTGCCAGCAGTTCGACCGGGACAGGGGGTTTGGATGAGCAGTTCTTC. The full variable domain, with the rest looked up from reference TRBV7-9 and TRBJ2-1, is DTGVSQNPRHKITKRGQNVTFRCDPISEHNRLYWYRQTLGQGPEFLTYFQNEAQLEKSRLLSDRFSAERPKGSFSTLEIQRTEQGDSAMYLCASSSTGTGGLDEQFFGPGTRLTVL.

V and J are TRBV27 and TRBJ2-3; D is undetermined. This CDR3 is 13 amino acids long. V lost 1 base to trimming and J lost 2 bases, with 4 bases between them. Germline V gene data show CDR1 as MNHEY and CDR2 as SMNVEV (reference sequence). In DNA, the CDR3 is TGTGCCAGCAGTTTATTCCACACAGATACGCAGTATTTT. Translating it yields CASSLFHTDTQYF.

The chain employs TRBV6-6 and TRBJ2-4; tentative D call: TRBD1 (5 bases). The CDR3 is 14 residues long. V dropped 0 bases and J dropped 16 bases, with 19 bases sitting between them. CDR1 is MNHNY and CDR2 is SVGAGI in the germline V gene (reference sequence). The CDR3 coding sequence is TGTGCCAGCAGTTACTCGAGCCAACTTAGAACAGGATACTTC. It codes for CASSYSSQLRTGYF.

V and J are TRBV9 and TRBJ2-1, with 9 nucleotides matching TRBD2. Germline-derived CDR1 and CDR2 are SGDLS and YYNGEE. After removal of 4 bases from V and 5 bases from J, the junction contained 4 bases not matched to a gene. CDR3 length: 14 residues. The DNA for the CDR3 is TGTGCCAGCAGCTCCCGGACTAGCGACAATGAGCAGTTCTTC. It is translated as CASSSRTSDNEQFF.

The chain has TRBV5-4 and TRBJ2-5; possible D gene TRBD2, 7 bases. Germline CDR1 SGHNT, CDR2 YYREEE (reference sequence). The CDR3 runs 18 residues. The V end lost 0 bases, the J end lost 9 bases, and 27 bases lay between the germline ends. The CDR3 region is CASSLGEFGGGPSGAQYF. The CDR3 DNA reads TGTGCCAGCAGCTTGGGCGAATTTGGCGGGGGCCCGAGCGGGGCCCAGTACTTC.

The chain is built from TRBV27 and TRBJ2-7, with 9 bases lining up with TRBD2. The CDR3 runs 15 residues. The junction had 8 bases not matched to a gene; V was cut back by 6 bases and J by 2 bases. Per germline, CDR1 MNHEY and CDR2 SMNVEV (reference sequence). The CDR3 DNA is TGTGCCAGCAGACCGGGACTAGCAGCAGCCTACGAGCAGTACTTC. It encodes CASRPGLAAAYEQYF.

The V gene is TRBV19, the J gene TRBJ2-1; no definite D call. Looked up from germline, CDR1 is LNHDA and CDR2 is SQIVND (reference sequence). The CDR3 has 15 amino acids. V lost 3 bases and J lost 3, with 12 bases in between. The CDR3 sequence is CASSIDTGNYNEQFF. In nucleotides, the CDR3 is TGTGCCAGTAGTATTGACACTGGAAACTACAATGAGCAGTTCTTC.

This clone was counted once. V gene TRBV1 combines with J gene TRBJ2-6; the table's D call TRBD1 went unverified against the DNA. TRBV1 is flagged as a pseudogene. CDR3 length equals 15 residues. For the CDR3, the DNA is TGCACCAGCAGCCAGGGGGCCCCTGGGGCCAACGTCCTGACTTTC. Its translation is CTSSQGAPGANVLTF.

V gene TRBV27 combines with J gene TRBJ2-2, with 10 bases identical to TRBD1. Trimming at V came to 5 bases and at J to 5 bases, leaving 8 bases not matched to a gene. Germline assignment: CDR1 MNHEY and CDR2 SMNVEV (reference sequence). The CDR3 is 16 residues long. The CDR3 DNA sequence: TGTGCCAGCAGTCCCAGGCGGACAGGGGGGACCGGGGAGCTGTTTTTT. The encoded protein is CASSPRRTGGTGELFF.

J is TRBJ2-2 and V is TRBV6-6; D gene unclear. The germline CDR1 and CDR2 sequences are MNHNY and SVGAGI (reference sequence). The CDR3 is 16 residues long. Trimming took off 0 bases at V and 0 bases at J, with 8 bases between the two ends. The CDR3 spells CASSYSQIANTGELFF. CDR3 DNA sequence: TGTGCCAGCAGTTACTCGCAGATTGCGAACACCGGGGAGCTGTTTTTT.

The chain uses TRBV7-2 and TRBJ1-1; D is unresolved. From germline, CDR1 is SGHTA and CDR2 FQGNSA. The V and J ends lost 2 bases and 0 bases respectively, with 16 bases between them. The CDR3 is made up of 17 amino acids. CDR3 sequence: CASSLHPYGVMNTEAFF. Here the CDR3 DNA reads TGTGCCAGCAGCTTACACCCCTACGGGGTCATGAACACTGAAGCTTTCTTT.

The CDR3 region is CASSSGWTNEKLFF. In nucleotides, the CDR3 is TGTGCCAGCAGTTCAGGGTGGACTAATGAAAAACTGTTTTTT. The chain links TRBV2 to TRBJ1-4, with D perhaps matching TRBD1 (5 bases). CDR3 length equals 14 residues. The germline V gene encodes CDR1 SNHLY and CDR2 FYNNEI. V dropped 5 bases and J dropped 2 bases, with 9 bases sitting between them.

This chain connects TRBV27 to TRBJ2-2; D call uncertain. CDR1 and CDR2 from the germline V gene are MNHEY and SMNVEV (reference sequence). The V end was cut by 5 bases, the J end by 6 bases, with 19 bases between. The CDR3 length is 16 residues. The CDR3 sequence is CASSGLVSYSSGELFF. CDR3 in DNA: TGTGCCAGCAGTGGTCTTGTGTCCTATTCTTCCGGGGAGCTGTTTTTT.

The rearrangement uses TRBV27 and TRBJ2-7; 9 bases agree with TRBD1. This CDR3 is 15 amino acids long. With V trimmed by 3 bases and J by 4 bases, 7 bases remained unmatched. Germline CDR1 MNHEY, CDR2 SMNVEV (reference sequence). This chain's CDR3 is CASSLVGDRGYEQYF. The CDR3 nucleotides are TGTGCCAGCAGTTTGGTTGGCGACAGGGGGTACGAGCAGTACTTC.